One and the same sample provided the 32 T cell receptor beta chains below, sequenced in a study of cytomegalovirus exposure and HLA in healthy donors (dated by TCRdb to the late 2010s). Library generation was performed with the immunoSEQ multiplex PCR assay. For the multiplex PCR, a mixture combining 60 forward primers for TCR Vbeta segments and 13 reverse primers for TCR Jbeta segments was used. TCRdb provides this immuneACCESS table in a form limited to in-frame rearrangements. Some clones are lacking; in checked studies, under half of them reflect an unresolved V gene, and why the rest are absent is not known. The sample records about 120,000 clones, 83% of which are singletons. Jointly, the top ten make up approximately 3.5% of the sample. Material for sequencing was PBMCs. These receptors were taken from a woman between 40 and 55 years old in good health and CMV-seropositive.

The genes are TRBV7-3 and TRBJ2-1; D possibly corresponds to TRBD1 (5 bases). Germline V lookup: CDR1 SGHTA, CDR2 FQGTGA. The CDR3 totals 14 residues. V was shortened by 5 bases and J by 7 bases, with 15 bases between the two germline ends. DNA of the CDR3: TGTGCCAGCAGCCTACGCGGTGGGGCAAATGAGCAGTTCTTC. It is translated as CASSLRGGANEQFF.

The chain links TRBV5-1 to TRBJ1-1; 8 nucleotides align to TRBD1. The CDR3 is 15 residues long. The V segment lost 4 bases and the J segment 10 bases; nucleotides outside the gene matches: 15. Per the germline V gene, CDR1 is SGHRS and CDR2 is YFSETQ. The CDR3 DNA reads TGCGCCAGCAGCATCGCCAACGGACAGGGCAGTAGAGCTTTCTTT. Amino acid sequence: CASSIANGQGSRAFF.

The chain is built from TRBV13 and TRBJ2-7, with TRBD2 as a possible D gene (6 bases). Trimming took 6 bases from V and 4 from J, leaving 10 bases between them. CDR3 size: 12 residues. Germline lookup yields CDR1 PRHDT and CDR2 FYEKMQ (reference sequence). CDR3 in DNA: TGTGCCAGCAGTTACGGAGGGTACGAGCAGTACTTC. It yields the protein CASSYGGYEQYF.

The chain combines TRBV21-1 with TRBJ2-7; whether TRBD2, the table's D call, matches the DNA was not checked. TRBV21-1 is a pseudogene segment. The CDR3 contains 15 residues. The CDR3 bases are TGTGCCAGCAGCAAAGTTCGGCGGAATCAATACGAGCAGTACTTC. Its protein product is CASSKVRRNQYEQYF.

This clone was counted between two and nine times. The chain employs TRBV19 and TRBJ2-7; D unclear. CDR1 LNHDA and CDR2 SQIVND come from the germline V gene (reference sequence). The V gene lost 1 base and the J gene lost 3 bases, with 10 bases spanning the gap. This CDR3 spans 14 amino acids. CDR3 sequence (DNA): TGTGCCAGTAGTATAGGCGCCACCTTCTACGAGCAGTACTTC. Residues: CASSIGATFYEQYF. Together with reference TRBV19 and TRBJ2-7, the CDR3 gives the full variable domain: DGGITQSPKYLFRKEGQNVTLSCEQNLNHDAMYWYRQDPGQGLRLIYYSQIVNDFQKGDIAEGYSVSREKKESFPLTVTSAQKNPTAFYLCASSIGATFYEQYFGPGTRLTVT.

The chain recombines TRBV9 with TRBJ2-7; D is possibly TRBD2 (6 bases). The V end was cut by 4 bases, the J end by 7 bases, with 21 bases between. CDR3 length equals 15 residues. Per germline, CDR1 SGDLS and CDR2 YYNGEE. The DNA of the CDR3 is TGTGCCAGCAGCCCACTCCAGGGTGGGGCGGGGGAGCAGTACTTC. This gives the protein CASSPLQGGAGEQYF.

This clone has just a few counts. An end of the junction differs from the germline gene, which may be a read error. The chain has TRBV4-1 and TRBJ2-7, with D tentatively TRBD2 (6 bases). The length of the CDR3 is 16 residues. CDR1 is MGHRA, CDR2 YSYEKL, per germline. The DNA for the CDR3 is TGCGCCAGCAGACAAGAGGCGGGAAGCGCAGGGTACGAGCAGTACTTC. Translation gives CASRQEAGSAGYEQYF.

The rearrangement uses TRBV6-5 and TRBJ1-6; D gene unclear. The CDR3 contains 16 residues. V lost 4 bases and J 9 bases, leaving 19 bases between the germline ends. CDR1 MNHEY and CDR2 SVGAGI come from the germline V gene. The CDR3 sequence: CASSSLPRAGSSPLHF. The CDR3 region has the DNA TGTGCCAGCAGTTCCCTGCCGCGGGCTGGGAGTTCACCCCTCCACTTT.

The genes are TRBV2 and TRBJ1-4; 8 nucleotides match TRBD1. The V gene end was trimmed by 1 base and the J gene end by 8 bases; junction bases not matched to a gene: 6. The CDR3 has 15 amino acids. Germline V gives CDR1 SNHLY, CDR2 FYNNEI. The CDR3 spells CASSEVGTGAEKLFF. The CDR3 DNA is TGTGCCAGCAGTGAAGTCGGGACAGGTGCCGAAAAACTGTTTTTT. Filled out from reference TRBV2 and TRBJ1-4, the complete variable domain reads EPEVTQTPSHQVTQMGQEVILRCVPISNHLYFYWYRQILGQKVEFLVSFYNNEISEKSEIFDDQFSVERPDGSNFTLKIRSTKLEDSAMYFCASSEVGTGAEKLFFGSGTQLSVL.

This clone was seen only a few times. This chain uses TRBV21-1 with TRBJ2-7; the table assigns TRBD2, which was not confirmed against the DNA. TRBV21-1 is tagged as a pseudogene. This CDR3 comprises 16 residues. The CDR3 sequence is CASSKRSGSFSDEQYF. In DNA form, the CDR3 reads TGTGCCAGCAGCAAAAGGAGCGGGAGCTTCTCGGACGAGCAGTACTTC.

The chain couples TRBV2 to TRBJ2-1; 9 nucleotides agree with TRBD1. V lost 6 bases, J lost 4 bases, and 7 bases stayed unmatched. Looked up from germline, CDR1 is SNHLY and CDR2 is FYNNEI. This CDR3 comprises 15 residues. The CDR3 region is CASRNTGGLYNEQFF. The CDR3 DNA reads as TGTGCCAGCAGAAATACAGGGGGCCTTTACAATGAGCAGTTCTTC.

The CDR3: CASSLDGGEQFF. The CDR3 DNA reads as TGTGCCAGCAGCCTGGACGGGGGTGAGCAGTTCTTC. This chain joins TRBV7-3 and TRBJ2-1; possible D gene TRBD2, 6 bases. V was trimmed by 5 bases and J by 9 bases, leaving 11 bases between them. Germline-derived CDR1 and CDR2 are SGHTA and FQGTGA. This CDR3 is built from 12 residues.

V is TRBV5-1 and J is TRBJ2-5, with 8 bases fitting TRBD1. The germline gives CDR1 SGHRS, CDR2 YFSETQ. The CDR3 loop spans 15 amino acids. Trimming took 3 bases from V and 4 from J; bases not matched to a gene: 8. The CDR3 DNA reads as TGCGCCAGCAGCTCGACGGACAGGGTGGGAGAGACCCAGTACTTC. Translated, it gives CASSSTDRVGETQYF.

This chain connects TRBV19 to TRBJ1-4; 7 bases agree with TRBD1. CDR3 length: 12 residues. The germline gives CDR1 LNHDA, CDR2 SQIVND (reference sequence). V shed 5 bases and J 8 bases; nucleotides not matched to a gene: 2. Written as DNA, the CDR3 is TGTGCCAGTAGTCAGGGGGAGGAAAAACTGTTTTTT. It yields the protein CASSQGEEKLFF. Full variable domain (remainder filled in from reference TRBV19 and TRBJ1-4): DGGITQSPKYLFRKEGQNVTLSCEQNLNHDAMYWYRQDPGQGLRLIYYSQIVNDFQKGDIAEGYSVSREKKESFPLTVTSAQKNPTAFYLCASSQGEEKLFFGSGTQLSVL.

This clone came up a few times. The V call is TRBV7-9, the J call TRBJ2-1; TRBD2 matches at 10 bases. Trimming took 4 bases from V and 7 from J; bases not matched to a gene: 16. The germline CDR1 and CDR2 sequences are SEHNR and FQNEAQ (reference sequence). The CDR3 consists of 18 residues. DNA of the CDR3: TGTGCCAGCAGCTCCCCCTCGGGACTAGCGAGGCCTTGGAATGAGCAGTTCTTC. As protein: CASSSPSGLARPWNEQFF.

The V and J genes are TRBV5-1 and TRBJ1-2; 10 bases are a match to TRBD1. The length of the CDR3 is 16 residues. The germline V gene has CDR1 SGHRS and CDR2 YFSETQ. V shed 4 bases, J shed 7 bases, and the junction held 13 bases outside the gene matches. In nucleotides, the CDR3 is TGCGCCAGCAGCGCAGGGACAGGGGATAGGTTTGGTGGCTACACCTTC. This translates into CASSAGTGDRFGGYTF. Complete variable domain (other parts from reference TRBV5-1 and TRBJ1-2): KAGVTQTPRYLIKTRGQQVTLSCSPISGHRSVSWYQQTPGQGLQFLFEYFSETQRNKGNFPGRFSGRQFSNSRSEMNVSTLELGDSALYLCASSAGTGDRFGGYTFGSGTRLTVV.

Remarks on this clone: The CDR3 carries no conserved terminal phenylalanine or tryptophan, so it likely arises from a read error. This chain connects TRBV7-3 to TRBJ2-7, with 8 bases matching TRBD2. The CDR3 covers 15 residues. Germline CDR1 is SGHTA and CDR2 is FQGTGA. J was trimmed by 2 bases and V by 5 bases; bases with no gene match: 8. Here the CDR3 DNA reads TGTGCCAGCAGCATCCGCGCGGGAGGTACCTACGAGCAGTACCTC. This gives the protein CASSIRAGGTYEQYL.

The chain recombines TRBV7-9 with TRBJ1-1, with no clear D. V shed 5 bases and J shed 3 bases, with 10 bases lying between them. CDR1 is SEHNR, CDR2 FQNEAQ, per germline (reference sequence). The CDR3 runs 13 residues. The chain's CDR3 is CASSHRVHTEAFF. The DNA of the CDR3 is TGTGCCAGCAGCCATAGAGTACACACTGAAGCTTTCTTT. The variable domain in full, with the rest retrieved from reference TRBV7-9 and TRBJ1-1, is DTGVSQNPRHKITKRGQNVTFRCDPISEHNRLYWYRQTLGQGPEFLTYFQNEAQLEKSRLLSDRFSAERPKGSFSTLEIQRTEQGDSAMYLCASSHRVHTEAFFGQGTRLTVV.

This clone has only one observation. The rearrangement links TRBV15 to TRBJ2-3; D is possibly TRBD2 (5 bases). Germline V lookup: CDR1 LNHNV, CDR2 YYDKDF (reference sequence). The CDR3 sequence is 16 residues long. Trimming removed 0 bases from V and 11 bases from J, with 21 bases in between. In DNA form, the CDR3 reads TGTGCCACCAGCAGAGATCGGCGAATTGGACTCTGGGGGCAGTATTTT. Protein sequence: CATSRDRRIGLWGQYF.

V is TRBV9 and J is TRBJ1-2; maybe TRBD1 (6 bases). This CDR3 is built from 16 residues. Trimming pared 2 bases from V and 4 bases from J, leaving 18 bases between. Germline-derived CDR1 and CDR2 are SGDLS and YYNGEE. The CDR3 reads CASSVQDRPKIYGYTF. The CDR3 DNA reads as TGTGCCAGCAGCGTCCAAGACAGGCCTAAGATCTATGGCTACACCTTC. Supplemented by reference TRBV9 and TRBJ1-2, the full variable domain reads DSGVTQTPKHLITATGQRVTLRCSPRSGDLSVYWYQQSLDQGLQFLIQYYNGEERAKGNILERFSAQQFPDLHSELNLSSLELGDSALYFCASSVQDRPKIYGYTFGSGTRLTVV.

This clone was counted between two and nine times. The chain carries TRBV7-9 and TRBJ1-1; D is ambiguous. V was pared by 2 bases and J by 5 bases, with 9 bases between. Germline V gene lookup returns CDR1 SEHNR and CDR2 FQNEAQ (reference sequence). This CDR3 contains 13 residues. The CDR3 is CASSLHLGTEAFF. CDR3 DNA sequence: TGTGCCAGCAGCTTACACCTCGGGACTGAAGCTTTCTTT.

The rearrangement links TRBV6-5 to TRBJ1-1; TRBD1 aligns across 11 bases. CDR3 length: 15 residues. Germline V gives CDR1 MNHEY, CDR2 SVGAGI. V trimming: 2 bases; J trimming: 6 bases; junction bases outside the gene matches: 5. The CDR3 reads CASSYLGTGGSEAFF. The DNA of the CDR3 is TGTGCCAGCAGTTACCTCGGGACAGGGGGTTCTGAAGCTTTCTTT.

The rearrangement links TRBV20-1 to TRBJ1-2, with D unresolved. The CDR3 covers 11 residues. With 0 bases removed from V and 10 bases from J, the gap between germline ends came to 9 bases. Germline V gene data show CDR1 as DFQATT and CDR2 as SNEGSKA (reference sequence). CDR3 nucleotide sequence: TGCAGTGCTAGAGATTGGCAGAACTACACCTTC. It translates to CSARDWQNYTF.

This clone has a single count. The chain uses TRBV14 and TRBJ1-2; D is undetermined. The germline V gene has CDR1 SGHDN and CDR2 FVKESK. V shed 1 base and J shed 7 bases, with 7 bases lying between them. The CDR3 extends over 12 amino acids. For the CDR3, the DNA is TGTGCCAGCAGCCAAGGGGGAGCTGGCTACACCTTC. Translated: CASSQGGAGYTF.

The rearrangement links TRBV10-3 to TRBJ2-3; D may be TRBD1 (6 bases). Germline V lookup: CDR1 ENHRY, CDR2 SYGVKD. CDR3 length: 14 amino acids. Trimming removed 2 bases at V and 6 bases at J, with 12 bases between. The CDR3 coding sequence is TGTGCCATCAGTGAGATGCTGCAGGGGGATACGCAGTATTTT. It yields the protein CAISEMLQGDTQYF.

V and J are TRBV15 and TRBJ1-1, with 8 positions matching TRBD1. Losses at the gene ends were 5 bases for V and 1 base for J; bases not matched to a gene: 6. There are 15 residues in the CDR3. From germline, CDR1 is LNHNV and CDR2 YYDKDF (reference sequence). The CDR3 region has the DNA TGTGCCACCAGCTCAGGGGGCGCCAGGAACACTGAAGCTTTCTTT. Amino acid sequence: CATSSGGARNTEAFF.

The chain couples TRBV4-2 to TRBJ2-1; the D gene is possibly TRBD1 (6 bases). The CDR3 runs to 14 residues. Per the germline V gene, CDR1 is LGHNA and CDR2 is YNFKEQ. Trimming cost V 3 bases and J 8 bases, with 14 bases left between them. In nucleotides, the CDR3 is TGTGCCAGCAGCCAGGAACAGGGATTTGATGAGCAGTTCTTC. Protein: CASSQEQGFDEQFF.

The CDR3 here is CASSTGTLDRGRAFF. CDR3 nucleotides: TGTGCCAGCAGTACCGGGACGCTCGACAGGGGTAGGGCTTTCTTT. This chain joins TRBV6-6 and TRBJ1-1; 8 bases align to TRBD1. Germline-derived CDR1 and CDR2 are MNHNY and SVGAGI (reference sequence). The CDR3 contains 15 residues. Trimming cost V 5 bases and J 11 bases; bases outside gene matches: 16.

The sample holds one count of this clone. In DNA form, the CDR3 reads TGTGCCAGCAGTTTAGGAGGCGGGGACTACGAGCAGTACTTC. Translated: CASSLGGGDYEQYF. The chain uses TRBV28 and TRBJ2-7, with D possibly being TRBD2 (6 bases). This CDR3 is built from 14 residues. V lost 2 bases, J lost 3 bases, and 11 bases lay in between. Germline CDR1 reads MDHEN; CDR2 reads SYDVKM.

This chain connects TRBV28 to TRBJ1-6; 7 bases agree with TRBD1. CDR1 and CDR2 (germline): MDHEN, SYDVKM. J lost 5 bases, V lost 3 bases, and 4 bases had no gene match. This CDR3 region has 15 residues. The CDR3 sequence is CASSFQGTDNSPLHF. The DNA of the CDR3 is TGTGCCAGCAGTTTTCAAGGGACAGATAATTCACCCCTCCACTTT.

This chain joins TRBV18 and TRBJ2-1; tentative D call: TRBD1 (5 bases). CDR3 size: 14 residues. Between the trimmed V and J ends, which lost 3 bases and 4 bases, there was a span of 10 bases. Germline lookup yields CDR1 KGHSH and CDR2 LQKENI. CDR3 nucleotides: TGTGCCAGCTCACCGCCCCCAGGGTACAATGAGCAGTTCTTC. Translation gives CASSPPPGYNEQFF. Filled out from reference TRBV18 and TRBJ2-1, the complete variable domain reads NAGVMQNPRHLVRRRGQEARLRCSPMKGHSHVYWYRQLPEEGLKFMVYLQKENIIDESGMPKERFSAEFPKEGPSILRIQQVVRGDSAAYFCASSPPPGYNEQFFGPGTRLTVL.

The chain links TRBV13 to TRBJ2-5, with D possibly being TRBD2 (5 bases). The V gene's germline CDR1 is PRHDT and CDR2 FYEKMQ (reference sequence). The CDR3 is made up of 13 amino acids. Trimming pared 6 bases from V and 1 base from J, leaving 9 bases between. In DNA, the CDR3 is TGTGCCAGCAGACTAGGGAGCCAAGAGACCCAGTACTTC. It encodes CASRLGSQETQYF.